The clone carrying this TCR beta chain has a count of ten or more. Antigen unknown. The data originate from a study of T cells in Graves' hyperthyroidism and ophthalmopathy. Study-wide results and limits: Blood also showed most of the thyroid clonotypes that were expanded above 0.001.

The TCR beta CDR3 regions underwent amplification using RNA transcripts as the source. The HTBI primer set was used in a first-round RT-PCR of the TCR CDR3. TCRdb fed the multiplex PCR reads into MiXCR, producing one record per CDR3 protein. The repertoire holds hundreds of thousands of distinct CDR3 sequences, with roughly an eighth as singletons. Ophthalmopathy patients showed a Clinical Activity Score of at least 3, NOSPECS grade of at least 4 and duration under 3 months. Uncontrolled infection, other autoimmune disease, pregnancy and lactation each barred patients from inclusion. Thyroid ultrasound, orbital computed tomography, clinical symptoms, and serum thyroxine and TRAb underpinned diagnoses. Trimming removed 5 bases from V and 0 bases from J; junction bases left unmatched: 7. CDR3 length: 16 residues. CDR1 and CDR2 (germline): SQVTM, ANQGSEA.

This sequence was found in a middle-aged woman with Graves' ophthalmopathy. Specimen: blood. The V gene is TRBV29-1, the J gene TRBJ2-1, with 10 bases aligning to TRBD1. The CDR3 protein is CSVRRQGAGSYNEQFF. The DNA of the CDR3 is TGCAGCGTTAGGAGACAGGGGGCTGGCTCCTACAATGAGCAGTTCTTC.